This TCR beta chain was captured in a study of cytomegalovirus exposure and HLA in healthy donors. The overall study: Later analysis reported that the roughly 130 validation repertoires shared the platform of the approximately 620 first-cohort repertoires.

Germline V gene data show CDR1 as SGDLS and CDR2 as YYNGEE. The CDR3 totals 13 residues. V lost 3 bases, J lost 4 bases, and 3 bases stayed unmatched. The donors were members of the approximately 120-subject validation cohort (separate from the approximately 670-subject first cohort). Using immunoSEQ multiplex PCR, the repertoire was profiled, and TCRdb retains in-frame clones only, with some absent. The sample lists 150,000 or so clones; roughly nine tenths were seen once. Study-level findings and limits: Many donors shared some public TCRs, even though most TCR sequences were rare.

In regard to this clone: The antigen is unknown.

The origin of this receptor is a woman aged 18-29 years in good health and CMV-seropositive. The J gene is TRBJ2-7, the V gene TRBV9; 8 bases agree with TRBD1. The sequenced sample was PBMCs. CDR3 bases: TGTGCCAGCAGCGAACGACAGGGGTACGAGCAGTACTTC. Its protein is CASSERQGYEQYF.